The clone carrying this T cell receptor (beta chain) showed up just once. Its antigen is currently unknown. The sample comes from a study of vaccination and CD4 T cells after COVID-19. Study-level background: Six males and four females, two of them Hispanic, were enrolled as convalescents. Cells received overlapping spike peptides from SARS-CoV-2, HCoV-NL63, HCoV-OC43 and HCoV-229E as stimulation.

Study results and limitations: It was found that, in convalescent patients, 304 of 307 vaccine-specific clones were spike mono-reactive.

Regarding treatment: roughly 10-day PBMC culture with coronavirus spike peptide pools or control peptides (ViraFEST assay). The assay that was used to sequence DNA from cultured CD4+ T cells was the Oncomine TCR Beta short-read assay. TCRdb called the PCR reads again in MiXCR, with one record for every CDR3 protein. This repertoire shows approximately 22,000 distinct CDR3 sequences, about 60% found once; its top ten account for 6.5% to 10%. V lost 3 bases and J 0 bases, leaving 11 bases between the germline ends. The germline gives CDR1 GTSNPN, CDR2 SVGIG (reference sequence). The CDR3 extends over 14 amino acids.

The gene calls are TRBV30 and TRBJ1-1; D perhaps matches TRBD1 (6 bases). The receptor was isolated from a human donor who had recovered from COVID-19. Material: CD4+ T cells from blood, cultured in vitro. The CDR3 loop is CAWSGQLLNTEAFF. CDR3 DNA sequence: TGTGCCTGGAGCGGACAGCTTCTGAACACTGAAGCTTTCTTT. The whole variable domain, filled in from reference TRBV30 and TRBJ1-1, reads SQTIHQWPATLVQPVGSPLSLECTVEGTSNPNLYWYRQAAGRGLQLLFYSVGIGQISSEVPQNLSASRPQDRQFILSSKKLLLSDSGFYLCAWSGQLLNTEAFFGQGTRLTVV.